Listed below are T cell receptor beta chains from one sample, sequenced in a study of cytomegalovirus exposure and HLA in healthy donors. Clones were sequenced by immunoSEQ multiplex PCR, and TCRdb holds only the in-frame ones, with some missing. This sample has 90,000 or so clones, with roughly 80% found just once. Sequenced: PBMCs. The receptors come from a man in his fifties in good health and CMV-seropositive. CDR3s include the opening cysteine and the closing phenylalanine or tryptophan. The D gene is left open where the match is weak. The size field is filled for only some rows; it gives once, few, many or a size class.

>14|TRBV27|TRBD1|NA|TRBJ1-1
CASRDRGTNTEAFF
TGTGCCAGTCGGGACAGGGGCACGAACACTGAAGCTTTCTTT
>15|TRBV6-1|TRBD1|NA|TRBJ1-4
CASSERWQGGEKLFF
TGTGCCAGCAGTGAAAGGTGGCAGGGGGGTGAAAAACTGTTTTTT
>15|TRBV6-6|TRBD2|NA|TRBJ2-1
CASSYAGGSYNEQFF
TGTGCCAGCAGTTACGCGGGAGGCTCCTACAATGAGCAGTTCTTC
>13|TRBV2|NA|NA|TRBJ2-7
CASSDLQDYEQYF
TGTGCCAGCAGTGATCTCCAGGACTACGAGCAGTACTTC
>17|TRBV7-9|TRBD1|NA|TRBJ2-3
CASSSHLGTVAGDTQYF
TGTGCCAGCAGCTCACACCTCGGGACAGTGGCCGGAGATACGCAGTATTTT
>18|TRBV7-9|TRBD2|few|TRBJ2-5
CASSFRLGGTSGQETQYF
TGTGCCAGCAGCTTCCGCCTGGGAGGGACTAGCGGCCAAGAGACCCAGTACTTC
>14|TRBV7-3|NA|NA|TRBJ2-6
CASSTGSGANGLTF
TGTGCCAGCAGCACAGGGTCTGGGGCCAACGGCCTGACTTTC
>15|TRBV10-3|TRBD2|NA|TRBJ2-3
CAISDWAGDTDTQYF
TGTGCCATCAGTGACTGGGCGGGGGACACAGATACGCAGTATTTT
>19|TRBV10-3|TRBD2|NA|TRBJ2-2
CAISEPKTSGRSNTGELFF
TGTGCCATCAGCGAACCTAAGACTAGCGGGAGGTCGAACACCGGGGAGCTGTTTTTT
>15|TRBV5-6|TRBD2|NA|TRBJ2-7
CASSLGLAGDREQYF
TGTGCCAGCAGCTTGGGACTAGCGGGAGATCGGGAGCAGTACTTC
>18|TRBV5-5|TRBD2|once|TRBJ2-3
CASSLWTSGSGGTDTQYF
TGTGCCAGCAGCCTCTGGACTAGCGGGAGTGGGGGCACAGATACGCAGTATTTT
>17|TRBV7-3|TRBD2|NA|TRBJ2-1
CASSSPPGGRSYNEQFF
TGTGCCAGCAGCTCTCCACCGGGCGGGAGGTCCTACAATGAGCAGTTCTTC
>14|TRBV25-1|NA|NA|TRBJ2-5
CASSEYRAGETQYF
TGTGCCAGCAGTGAATATCGGGCGGGGGAGACCCAGTACTTC
>17|TRBV19|NA|few|TRBJ1-1
CASSPGYPQIEYTEAFF
TGTGCCAGTAGCCCCGGGTACCCTCAGATCGAGTACACTGAAGCTTTCTTT
>19|TRBV5-1|TRBD2|once|TRBJ2-7
CASSLAPGRTSGTPSEQYF
TGCGCCAGCAGCCTGGCCCCCGGGAGGACTAGCGGGACGCCTAGCGAGCAGTACTTC
>13|TRBV6-6|NA|NA|TRBJ1-3
CASSPDTGNTIYF
TGTGCCAGCAGCCCGGACACTGGAAACACCATATATTTT
>13|TRBV19|NA|NA|TRBJ2-1
CASSLLGSNEQFF
TGTGCCAGTAGTCTCCTAGGTAGCAATGAGCAGTTCTTC
>16|TRBV10-2|TRBD1|few|TRBJ2-6
CASSEQGASGANVLTF
TGCGCCAGCAGTGAACAGGGGGCCTCTGGGGCCAACGTCCTGACTTTC
>13|TRBV10-2|NA|NA|TRBJ2-7
CASSVSLTYEQYF
TGCGCCAGCAGTGTCTCGTTAACCTACGAGCAGTACTTC
>11|TRBV7-9|NA|NA|TRBJ2-7
CASSGFGEQYF
TGTGCCAGCAGTGGTTTCGGCGAGCAGTACTTC
>14|TRBV7-2|NA|NA|TRBJ2-7
CASSSQGSAYEQYF
TGTGCCAGCAGCTCACAGGGTAGCGCCTACGAGCAGTACTTC
>13|TRBV19|TRBD1|NA|TRBJ1-2
CASSIGTGVGYTF
TGTGCCAGTAGTATAGGCACAGGGGTTGGCTACACCTTC
>12|TRBV25-1|NA|once|TRBJ1-6
CASSDGNSPLHF
TGTGCCAGCAGTGACGGGAATTCACCCCTCCACTTT
>15|TRBV19|NA|NA|TRBJ2-1
CASSIVPLVRGEQFF
TGTGCCAGTAGTATAGTACCCCTAGTTAGGGGTGAGCAGTTCTTC
>12|TRBV29-1|TRBD1|NA|TRBJ1-4
CSVGDRVEKLFF
TGCAGCGTTGGGGACAGGGTTGAAAAACTGTTTTTT
>12|TRBV30|TRBD2|NA|TRBJ2-7
CAWIGTSGGLYF
TGTGCCTGGATAGGTACTAGCGGCGGCTTGTACTTC